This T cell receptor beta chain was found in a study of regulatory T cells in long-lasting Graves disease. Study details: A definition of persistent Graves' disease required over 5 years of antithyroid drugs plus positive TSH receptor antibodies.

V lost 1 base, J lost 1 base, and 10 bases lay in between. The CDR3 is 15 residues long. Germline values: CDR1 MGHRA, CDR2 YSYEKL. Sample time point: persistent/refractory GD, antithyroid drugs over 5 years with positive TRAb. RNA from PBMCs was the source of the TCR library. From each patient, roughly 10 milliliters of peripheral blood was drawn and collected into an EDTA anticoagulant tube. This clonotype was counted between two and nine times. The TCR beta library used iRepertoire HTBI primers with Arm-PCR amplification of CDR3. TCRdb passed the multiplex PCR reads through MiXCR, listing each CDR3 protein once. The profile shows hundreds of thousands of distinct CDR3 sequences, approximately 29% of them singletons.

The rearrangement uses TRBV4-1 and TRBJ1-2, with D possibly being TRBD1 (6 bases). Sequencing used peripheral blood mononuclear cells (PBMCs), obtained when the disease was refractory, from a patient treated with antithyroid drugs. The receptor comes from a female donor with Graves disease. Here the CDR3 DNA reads TGCGCCAGCAGCCAAGTAATAGGGGGTAACTATGGCTACACCTTC. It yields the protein CASSQVIGGNYGYTF.